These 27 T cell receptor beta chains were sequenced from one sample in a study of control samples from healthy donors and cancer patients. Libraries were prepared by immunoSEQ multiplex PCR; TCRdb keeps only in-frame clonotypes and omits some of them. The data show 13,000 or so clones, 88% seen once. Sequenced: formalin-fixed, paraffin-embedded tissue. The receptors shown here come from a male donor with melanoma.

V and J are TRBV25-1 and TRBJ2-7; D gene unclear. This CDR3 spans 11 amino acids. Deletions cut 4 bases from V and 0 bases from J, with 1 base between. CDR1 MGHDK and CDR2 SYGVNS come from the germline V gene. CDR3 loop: CASSASYEQYF. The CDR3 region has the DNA TGTGCCAGCAGTGCCTCCTACGAGCAGTACTTC.

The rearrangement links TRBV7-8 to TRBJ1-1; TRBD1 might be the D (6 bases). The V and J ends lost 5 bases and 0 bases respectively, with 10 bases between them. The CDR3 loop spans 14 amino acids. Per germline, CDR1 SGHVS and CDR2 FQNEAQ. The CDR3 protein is CASSRDRLNTEAFF. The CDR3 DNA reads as TGTGCCAGCAGCCGCGACAGGTTGAACACTGAAGCTTTCTTT.

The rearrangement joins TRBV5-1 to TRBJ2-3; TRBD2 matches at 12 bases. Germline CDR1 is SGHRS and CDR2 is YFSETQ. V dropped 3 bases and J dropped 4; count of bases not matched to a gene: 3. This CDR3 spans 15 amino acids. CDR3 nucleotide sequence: TGCGCCAGCAGCTCGACTAGCGGGAGAGCAGATACGCAGTATTTT. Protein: CASSSTSGRADTQYF.

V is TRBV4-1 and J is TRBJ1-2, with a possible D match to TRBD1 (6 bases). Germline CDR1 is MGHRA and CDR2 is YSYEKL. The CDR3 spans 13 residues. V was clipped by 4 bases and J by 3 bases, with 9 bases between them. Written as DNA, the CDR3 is TGCGCCAGCAGCCCAGGGGAGTACTATGGCTACACCTTC. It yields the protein CASSPGEYYGYTF.

The CDR3 spells CASRERATGTYEQYF. For the CDR3, the DNA is TGTGCCAGCAGGGAGCGGGCCACAGGCACTTACGAGCAGTACTTC. The chain couples TRBV6-5 to TRBJ2-7; D is possibly TRBD2 (6 bases). The CDR3 covers 15 residues. Trimming cost V 6 bases and J 4 bases, with 19 bases left between them. CDR1 and CDR2 (germline): MNHEY, SVGAGI.

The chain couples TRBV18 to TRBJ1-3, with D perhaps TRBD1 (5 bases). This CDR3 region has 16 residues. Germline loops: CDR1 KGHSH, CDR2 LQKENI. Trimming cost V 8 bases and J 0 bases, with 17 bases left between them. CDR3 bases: TGTGCCAGCACCCGAACCCAGGGAAGCTCTGGAAACACCATATATTTT. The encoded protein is CASTRTQGSSGNTIYF.

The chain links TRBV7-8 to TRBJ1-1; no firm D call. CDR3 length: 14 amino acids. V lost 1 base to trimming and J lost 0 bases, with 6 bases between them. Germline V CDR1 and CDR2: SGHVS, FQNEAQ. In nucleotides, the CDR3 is TGTGCCAGCAGCTTAGACACGATGAACACTGAAGCTTTCTTT. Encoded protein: CASSLDTMNTEAFF. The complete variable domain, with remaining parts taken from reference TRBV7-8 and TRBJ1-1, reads GAGVSQSPRYKVAKRGQDVALRCDPISGHVSLFWYQQALGQGPEFLTYFQNEAQLDKSGLPSDRFFAERPEGSVSTLKIQRTQQEDSAVYLCASSLDTMNTEAFFGQGTRLTVV.

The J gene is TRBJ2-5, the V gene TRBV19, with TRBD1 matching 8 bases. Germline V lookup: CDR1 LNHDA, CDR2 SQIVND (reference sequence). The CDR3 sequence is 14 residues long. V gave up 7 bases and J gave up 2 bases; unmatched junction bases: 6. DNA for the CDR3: TGTGCCAGTACGTTAGGGACAGGTCAAGAGACCCAGTACTTC. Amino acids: CASTLGTGQETQYF.

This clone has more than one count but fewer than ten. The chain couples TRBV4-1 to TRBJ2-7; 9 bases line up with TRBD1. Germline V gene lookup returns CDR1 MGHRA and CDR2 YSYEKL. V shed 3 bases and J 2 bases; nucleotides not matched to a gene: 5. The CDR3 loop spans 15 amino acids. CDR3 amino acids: CASSQPGTGPYEQYF. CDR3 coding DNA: TGCGCCAGCAGCCAGCCCGGGACAGGGCCCTACGAGCAGTACTTC.

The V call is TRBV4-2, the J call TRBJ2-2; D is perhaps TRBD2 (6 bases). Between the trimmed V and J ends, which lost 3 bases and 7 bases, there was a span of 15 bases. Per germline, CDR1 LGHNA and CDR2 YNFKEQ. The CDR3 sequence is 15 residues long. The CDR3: CASSHDPRGIGELFF. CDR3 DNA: TGTGCCAGCAGCCATGACCCCCGGGGGATCGGGGAGCTGTTTTTT.

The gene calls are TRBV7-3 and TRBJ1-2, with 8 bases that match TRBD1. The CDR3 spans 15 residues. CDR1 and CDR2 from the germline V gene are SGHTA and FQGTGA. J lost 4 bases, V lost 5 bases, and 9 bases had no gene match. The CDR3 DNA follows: TGTGCCAGCAGCCGAGGCCAGGGGGCGGGCTATGGCTACACCTTC. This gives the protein CASSRGQGAGYGYTF. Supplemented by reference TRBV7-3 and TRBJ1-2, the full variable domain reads GAGVSQTPSNKVTEKGKYVELRCDPISGHTALYWYRQSLGQGPEFLIYFQGTGAADDSGLPNDRFFAVRPEGSVSTLKIQRTERGDSAVYLCASSRGQGAGYGYTFGSGTRLTVV.

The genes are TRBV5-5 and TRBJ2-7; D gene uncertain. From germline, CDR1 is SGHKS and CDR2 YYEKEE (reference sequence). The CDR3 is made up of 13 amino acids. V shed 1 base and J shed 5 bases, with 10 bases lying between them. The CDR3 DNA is TGTGCCAGCAGCTTGAGATACGGAGACGAGCAGTACTTC. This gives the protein CASSLRYGDEQYF.

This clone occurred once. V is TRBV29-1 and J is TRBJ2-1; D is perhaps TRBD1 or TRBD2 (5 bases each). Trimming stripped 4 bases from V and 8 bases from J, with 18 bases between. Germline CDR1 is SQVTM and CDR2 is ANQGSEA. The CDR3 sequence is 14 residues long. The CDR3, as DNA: TGCAGCGTTGGAGGGACCTCGATAGATCATGAGCAGTTCTTC. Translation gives CSVGGTSIDHEQFF.

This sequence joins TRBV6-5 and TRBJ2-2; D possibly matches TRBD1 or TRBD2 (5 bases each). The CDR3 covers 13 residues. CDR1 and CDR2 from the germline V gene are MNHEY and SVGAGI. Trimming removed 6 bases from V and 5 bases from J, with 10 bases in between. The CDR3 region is CASSRGETGELFF. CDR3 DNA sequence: TGTGCCAGCAGCCGAGGGGAGACCGGGGAGCTGTTTTTT.

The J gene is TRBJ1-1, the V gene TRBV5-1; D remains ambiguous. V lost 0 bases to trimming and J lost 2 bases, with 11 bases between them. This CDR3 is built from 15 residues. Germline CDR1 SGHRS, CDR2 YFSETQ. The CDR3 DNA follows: TGCGCCAGCAGCTTGGCGGCAGGCGTTAACACTGAAGCTTTCTTT. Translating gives CASSLAAGVNTEAFF. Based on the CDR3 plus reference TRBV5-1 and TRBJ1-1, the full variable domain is KAGVTQTPRYLIKTRGQQVTLSCSPISGHRSVSWYQQTPGQGLQFLFEYFSETQRNKGNFPGRFSGRQFSNSRSEMNVSTLELGDSALYLCASSLAAGVNTEAFFGQGTRLTVV.

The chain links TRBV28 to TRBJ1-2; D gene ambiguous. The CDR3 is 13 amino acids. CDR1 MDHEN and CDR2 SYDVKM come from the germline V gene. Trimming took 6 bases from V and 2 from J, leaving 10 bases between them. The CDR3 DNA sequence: TGTGCCAGCAGGCCCGGACGGAACTATGGCTACACCTTC. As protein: CASRPGRNYGYTF.

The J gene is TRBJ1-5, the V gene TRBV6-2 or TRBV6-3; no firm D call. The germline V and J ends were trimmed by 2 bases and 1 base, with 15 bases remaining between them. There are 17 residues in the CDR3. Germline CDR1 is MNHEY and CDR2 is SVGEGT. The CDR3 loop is CASSYTGFAQSNQPQHF. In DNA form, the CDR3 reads TGTGCCAGCAGTTACACGGGCTTTGCGCAAAGCAATCAGCCCCAGCATTTT.

The CDR3 loop is CASSLGQGQVEQYF. CDR3 DNA: TGTGCCAGCAGCTTGGGACAAGGACAGGTCGAGCAGTACTTC. This sequence joins TRBV5-4 and TRBJ2-7; 7 positions agree with TRBD1. The CDR3 is 14 amino acids. Germline V gene lookup returns CDR1 SGHNT and CDR2 YYREEE (reference sequence). Trimming took 0 bases from V and 6 from J; bases not matched to a gene: 6.

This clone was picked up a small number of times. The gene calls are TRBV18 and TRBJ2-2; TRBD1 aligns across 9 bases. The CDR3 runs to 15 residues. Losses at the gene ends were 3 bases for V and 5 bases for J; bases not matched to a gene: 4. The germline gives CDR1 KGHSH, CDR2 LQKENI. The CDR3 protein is CASSPRDRATGELFF. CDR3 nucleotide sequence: TGTGCCAGCTCACCGCGGGACAGGGCGACCGGGGAGCTGTTTTTT.

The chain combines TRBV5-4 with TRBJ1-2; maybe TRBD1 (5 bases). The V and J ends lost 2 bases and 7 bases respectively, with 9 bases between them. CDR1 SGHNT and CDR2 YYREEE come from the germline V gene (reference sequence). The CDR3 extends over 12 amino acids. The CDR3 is CASSFGAGGYTF. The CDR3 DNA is TGTGCCAGCAGCTTCGGGGCAGGTGGCTACACCTTC.

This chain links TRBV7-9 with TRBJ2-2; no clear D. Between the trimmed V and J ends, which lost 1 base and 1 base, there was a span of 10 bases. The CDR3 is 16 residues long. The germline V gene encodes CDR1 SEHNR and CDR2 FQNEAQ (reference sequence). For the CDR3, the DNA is TGTGCCAGCAGCTTAGTCCGGACCTTGAACACCGGGGAGCTGTTTTTT. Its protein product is CASSLVRTLNTGELFF.

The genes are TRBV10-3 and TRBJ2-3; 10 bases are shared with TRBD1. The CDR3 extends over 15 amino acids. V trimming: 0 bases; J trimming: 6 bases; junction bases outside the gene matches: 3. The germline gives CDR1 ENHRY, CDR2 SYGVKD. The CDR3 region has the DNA TGTGCCATCAGTGAGTCCCGGACAGGGGGGGATACGCAGTATTTT. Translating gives CAISESRTGGDTQYF.

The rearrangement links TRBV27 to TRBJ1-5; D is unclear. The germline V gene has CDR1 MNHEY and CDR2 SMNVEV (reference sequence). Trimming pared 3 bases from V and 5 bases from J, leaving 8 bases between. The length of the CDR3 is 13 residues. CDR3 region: CASSFGRDQPQHF. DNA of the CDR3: TGTGCCAGCAGTTTTGGGCGAGATCAGCCCCAGCATTTT.

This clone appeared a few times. CDR3 amino acids: CASSQGGGGNEQYF. The CDR3 coding sequence is TGTGCCAGCAGCCAAGGGGGAGGGGGCAACGAGCAGTACTTC. The rearrangement uses TRBV3-1 (or the pseudogene TRBV3-2) and TRBJ2-7; the D call may be TRBD1 or TRBD2 (7 bases each). The germline V and J ends were trimmed by 1 base and 5 bases, with 12 bases remaining between them. Germline V CDR1 and CDR2: LGHDT, YNNKEL (reference sequence). The CDR3 sequence is 14 residues long.

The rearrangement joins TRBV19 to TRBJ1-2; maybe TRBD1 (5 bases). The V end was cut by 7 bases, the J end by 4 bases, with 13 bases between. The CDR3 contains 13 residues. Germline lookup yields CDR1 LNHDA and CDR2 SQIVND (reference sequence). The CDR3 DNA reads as TGTGCCAGTACGTTCGACAGAGGCTATGGCTACACCTTC. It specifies CASTFDRGYGYTF.

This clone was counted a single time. The CDR3 region is CASSLVRTDTQYF. The CDR3 bases are TGTGCCAGCAGTTTAGTAAGGACAGATACGCAGTATTTT. This chain uses TRBV12-3 or TRBV12-4 with TRBJ2-3; unclear D gene. The CDR3 is 13 residues long. V was trimmed by 1 base and J by 3 bases, leaving 5 bases between them.

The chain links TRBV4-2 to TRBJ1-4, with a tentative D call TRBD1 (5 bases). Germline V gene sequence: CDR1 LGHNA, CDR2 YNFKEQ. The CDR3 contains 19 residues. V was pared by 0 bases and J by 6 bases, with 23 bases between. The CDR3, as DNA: TGTGCCAGCAGCCAAGATAAGTACCCGGAGGGGCGTCGCGATGAAAAACTGTTTTTT. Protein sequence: CASSQDKYPEGRRDEKLFF.